A selection of T cell receptor beta chains follows, all from one sample in a study of tissue T cells after allogeneic stem cell transplantation. The repertoire was sequenced with immunoSEQ multiplex PCR; TCRdb's copy has only in-frame clones and lacks some. The table has about 860 clones, approximately 68% seen once. This specimen was liver tissue, taken at autopsy. The receptors stem from an older male patient with steroid-refractory graft-versus-host disease after an allogeneic stem cell transplant. Some T cells may be transferred from the graft donor. The CDR3 runs from the conserved cysteine through the conserved F or W. The order of the fields is J gene, clone size, D gene, V gene, CDR3 protein. D genes are given only for firm matches. Some rows have no size entry. The others give once, few or many, or a class for an expanded clone.

J gene: TRBJ2-4; clone size: once; D gene: NA; V gene: TRBV12-3/TRBV12-4; CDR3 protein: CASSLVANIQYF
J gene: TRBJ1-3; clone size: NA; D gene: TRBD1; V gene: TRBV4-3; CDR3 protein: CASSQDYRGAGNTIYF
J gene: TRBJ1-1; clone size: few; D gene: NA; V gene: TRBV7-6; CDR3 protein: CASSLTQAVPYEHSEAFF
J gene: TRBJ2-3; clone size: NA; D gene: NA; V gene: TRBV6-5; CDR3 protein: CASRAGRDTQYF
J gene: TRBJ1-4; clone size: NA; D gene: NA; V gene: TRBV27; CDR3 protein: CASSFRQFPHTNEKLFF
J gene: TRBJ1-3; clone size: NA; D gene: NA; V gene: TRBV12-2; CDR3 protein: CASRLRGSGNTIYF
J gene: TRBJ2-1; clone size: once; D gene: NA; V gene: TRBV11-2; CDR3 protein: CASSSEDQGRSYNEQFF
J gene: TRBJ1-6; clone size: NA; D gene: TRBD1; V gene: TRBV10-1; CDR3 protein: CARDRGRGNSPLHF
J gene: TRBJ2-4; clone size: NA; D gene: TRBD2; V gene: TRBV27; CDR3 protein: CASSVLAGTRGKNIQYF
J gene: TRBJ1-4; clone size: few; D gene: TRBD1; V gene: TRBV15; CDR3 protein: CATSREQGVGNEKLFF
J gene: TRBJ2-7; clone size: NA; D gene: TRBD2; V gene: TRBV10-1; CDR3 protein: CASSSGGDSYEQYF
J gene: TRBJ1-3; clone size: NA; D gene: TRBD1; V gene: TRBV3-1/TRBV3-2; CDR3 protein: CASSQGRDSISGNTIYF
J gene: TRBJ1-1; clone size: NA; D gene: NA; V gene: TRBV19; CDR3 protein: CASSMGRIMNTEAFF
J gene: TRBJ2-2; clone size: NA; D gene: TRBD2; V gene: TRBV4-3; CDR3 protein: CASSPLSGADGAGELFF
J gene: TRBJ2-5; clone size: NA; D gene: TRBD2; V gene: TRBV6-2/TRBV6-3; CDR3 protein: CASSKLADPQETQYF
J gene: TRBJ1-2; clone size: NA; D gene: NA; V gene: TRBV4-2; CDR3 protein: CASSDSGARYGYTF
J gene: TRBJ2-7; clone size: few; D gene: NA; V gene: TRBV5-4; CDR3 protein: CASSLEGRGGNEQYF
J gene: TRBJ2-5; clone size: NA; D gene: TRBD2; V gene: TRBV5-6; CDR3 protein: CASSGGAGGGETQYF
J gene: TRBJ1-1; clone size: NA; D gene: NA; V gene: TRBV18; CDR3 protein: CASSPSDGVVNTEAFF
J gene: TRBJ1-2; clone size: NA; D gene: NA; V gene: TRBV10-3; CDR3 protein: CAISEMAVRSGYTF
J gene: TRBJ2-3; clone size: NA; D gene: NA; V gene: TRBV2; CDR3 protein: CATKGGTDTQYF
J gene: TRBJ2-5; clone size: once; D gene: NA; V gene: TRBV9; CDR3 protein: CASGSWETQYF
J gene: TRBJ2-1; clone size: NA; D gene: NA; V gene: TRBV5-5; CDR3 protein: CASSDSHNEQFF
J gene: TRBJ2-7; clone size: NA; D gene: NA; V gene: TRBV4-3; CDR3 protein: CASSQVADLSYEQYF
J gene: TRBJ1-2; clone size: once; D gene: TRBD1; V gene: TRBV4-3; CDR3 protein: CASSQVSQGGGYTF
J gene: TRBJ1-2; clone size: NA; D gene: TRBD1; V gene: TRBV7-2; CDR3 protein: CASSLGGTVGEGYTF
J gene: TRBJ2-7; clone size: NA; D gene: TRBD2; V gene: TRBV9; CDR3 protein: CASSVEPGLAQQYF
J gene: TRBJ2-1; clone size: NA; D gene: TRBD2; V gene: TRBV11-2; CDR3 protein: CASSPRLAGGGNEQFF
J gene: TRBJ2-2; clone size: NA; D gene: NA; V gene: TRBV6-5; CDR3 protein: CASRDGANTGELFF
J gene: TRBJ2-3; clone size: few; D gene: NA; V gene: TRBV6-2/TRBV6-3; CDR3 protein: CASSYIRRVSDTQYF
J gene: TRBJ1-3; clone size: NA; D gene: NA; V gene: TRBV7-6; CDR3 protein: CASSRGADSGLAGNTIYF
J gene: TRBJ2-5; clone size: NA; D gene: NA; V gene: TRBV19; CDR3 protein: CASSMNRGETQYF
J gene: TRBJ2-7; clone size: once; D gene: TRBD1; V gene: TRBV13; CDR3 protein: CASSSGQGREQYF
J gene: TRBJ2-1; clone size: NA; D gene: NA; V gene: TRBV12-3/TRBV12-4; CDR3 protein: CASSFGGGEQFF
J gene: TRBJ1-1; clone size: NA; D gene: NA; V gene: TRBV27; CDR3 protein: CASTNLGSEAFF
J gene: TRBJ1-5; clone size: NA; D gene: NA; V gene: TRBV19; CDR3 protein: CASSIESRRGQPQHF